The source of this TCR beta chain is a study of CD8+ T cells in alopecia areata (dated by TCRdb to the late 2010s). In terms of the full investigation: Treated patients were enrolled in an open-label pilot trial of oral tofacitinib, 5 to 10 mg twice daily, for moderate-to-severe alopecia areata. Patients stayed on tofacitinib for 6 to 18 months and then had 6 months of follow-up off drug so that delayed response and recurrence could be assessed. To study T cell clonal expansion in alopecia areata, the researchers applied high-throughput TCRbeta sequencing to both the C3H/HeJ mouse model and human patients. Scalp tissue and sorted CD4+ and CD8+ peripheral blood T cells from patchy and totalis/universalis alopecia areata patients and from healthy controls were covered by human TCRbeta sequencing. Biopsies were taken from tofacitinib-treated patients at baseline and at 4 and 24 weeks of treatment, and a later scalp biopsy was taken in several of the tofacitinib-treated patients. Scalp clonality was compared across normal scalp (n=4), patchy alopecia areata scalp (n=8), and alopecia totalis/universalis scalp (n=8). RNA was obtained with the PAXgene miRNA kit for fixed scalp, the miRNeasy kit for PBMCs, and the RNeasy kit for mouse skin. Amplification of TCRbeta CDR3 regions was done by immunoSEQ multiplex PCR using 35 Vbeta forward primers and 13 Jbeta reverse primers. The paper as a whole reports these results and caveats: Lesional scalp, especially in alopecia totalis/universalis, showed higher clonality and more expanded CD8+ clones than normal scalp, suggesting antigenic drive. Scalp TCR repertoire analysis is complicated because resident alphabeta T cells in normal human skin are also sequenced, whereas mouse skin is dominated by gammadelta T cells. Shared TCR sequences between patients were less evident than in mice, which may be partly attributable to HLA diversity in the patient population.

Points on this clone: Its antigen specificity is not known. No per-base quality is available; no much larger clone lies one base away.

The cysteine opens and the phenylalanine closes a CDR3 of 14 amino acids. Only the CDR3 portion is preserved as DNA: 42 bases, with reading frame beginning at the first base. CDR1 is given as SGHNT and CDR2 as YYREEE, both from the germline V gene (reference sequence). The V end loses 4 bases and the J end loses 1 base, and a stretch of 8 bases separates them. Preparation of the library involved the immunoSEQ multiplex PCR assay. To provide template for TCR sequencing, every sample had RNA extracted and reverse transcribed into cDNA. SuperScript III was used for first-strand cDNA synthesis, primed with a 2:1 mix of oligo-dT and random hexamers. A synthetic immune receptor repertoire was used to assess amplification bias, and residual bias was removed computationally. The authors' analysis ran thus. After raw reads were preprocessed to remove errors, the CDR3 was defined following IMGT conventions as running from the conserved cysteine to phenylalanine. To get clonality, Shannon entropy was normalized by log2 of the number of productive unique TCRs and the result was subtracted from 1. Whether each scalp clone was CD4 or CD8 was inferred by checking scalp TCRbeta sequences against the CD4 and CD8 repertoires from sorted blood. TCRdb carries this immuneACCESS record with in-frame sequences only. Its versions omit some clonotypes, under half of them owing to an unresolved V gene in the studies checked, with the rest unexplained. The DNA was the basis for D and trimming; V, J and clone size are from that table. For this sample the table gives approximately 150,000 clones, of which 45% to 60% were detected only once. Roughly 0.99% of the sample goes to the ten largest clones.

This sample's time point label indicates: baseline before oral tofacitinib. Lesional scalp punch biopsies and peripheral blood were obtained from alopecia areata patients. PBMCs were isolated by density centrifugation and stained for CD3, CD4 and CD8, and CD4+ and CD8+ T cells were sorted on a FACSAria. The TCR was taken from a human donor with alopecia areata. Rearrangement joined TRBV5-4 to TRBJ2-2; the D gene cannot be named for sure. This sample comprised CD4+ T cells sorted from blood, obtained at week 0. The CDR3 protein sequence reads: CASSLTWNTGELFF. The nucleotide sequence reads as follows: TGTGCCAGCAGCCTCACATGGAACACCGGGGAGCTGTTTTTT.